Presented here are 5 T cell receptor beta chains from one specimen sequenced in a study of T cell responses to AZD1222 COVID-19 vaccine. The data were produced by immunoSEQ multiplex PCR, yet TCRdb's version contains in-frame clones alone and is incomplete. The sample lists 90,000 to 140,000 clones, approximately 92% seen once, with approximately 40% in the top ten. The source was peripheral blood, collected 28 days after the second AZD1222 dose. These TCRs come from an adult who received the AZD1222 COVID-19 vaccine.

This clone was observed once. V and J are TRBV7-2 and TRBJ1-3; D call uncertain. V was shortened by 5 bases and J by 8 bases, with 13 bases between the two germline ends. Germline V lookup: CDR1 SGHTA, CDR2 FQGNSA. The CDR3 contains 13 residues. CDR3 loop: CASSPYSKDTIYF. CDR3 nucleotides: TGTGCCAGCAGCCCCTACTCGAAAGACACCATATATTTT.

The rearrangement joins TRBV5-1 to TRBJ2-2; D call uncertain. This CDR3 has 14 residues. V lost 4 bases and J 5 bases, leaving 12 bases between the germline ends. CDR1 SGHRS and CDR2 YFSETQ come from the germline V gene. CDR3 sequence (DNA): TGCGCCAGCAGCCCCCTTATTAAAACCGGGGAGCTGTTTTTT. This sequence encodes CASSPLIKTGELFF.

This clone was seen a few times. The chain employs TRBV30 and TRBJ2-7; 7 nucleotides align to TRBD1. With 4 bases clipped from V and 3 bases from J, the junction kept 6 bases outside the gene matches. This CDR3 is built from 13 residues. Germline V CDR1 and CDR2: GTSNPN, SVGIG (reference sequence). CDR3 nucleotides: TGTGCCTGGACCGGGGACAGCGACTACGAGCAGTACTTC. It translates to CAWTGDSDYEQYF.

This chain connects TRBV21-1 to TRBJ1-2. TRBV21-1 is shown as a pseudogene. The CDR3 loop spans 17 amino acids. The CDR3 DNA sequence: TGTGCCAGCAGCACAGAGAGGTGGAGAGGAACTGCCTATGGCTACACCTTC. Translating it yields CASSTERWRGTAYGYTF.

Only one count was recorded for this clone. The chain joins TRBV7-3 to TRBJ2-2; possible D gene TRBD2, 6 bases. V lost 2 bases and J 2 bases, leaving 12 bases between the germline ends. From germline, CDR1 is SGHTA and CDR2 FQGTGA. The CDR3 covers 16 residues. CDR3 sequence reads: CASSLAGGANTGELFF. The CDR3 nucleotides are TGTGCCAGCAGCTTAGCAGGCGGGGCCAACACCGGGGAGCTGTTTTTT.